The present TCR beta chain was sequenced within a study of regulatory T cells in long-lasting Graves disease. This clonotype was found many times. Its specificity is not known. Time point noted: newly diagnosed GD, antithyroid drugs for less than 3 months. From RNA extracted from PBMCs, the TCR library was made. Trimming pared 2 bases from V and 2 bases from J, leaving 5 bases between. The CDR3 spans 13 residues. Germline CDR1 reads MDHEN; CDR2 reads SYDVKM. Study results and limitations: Favored gene segments in persistent disease were TRBV28, TRBJ1-2 and TRBJ2-5.

To make TCR beta libraries, researchers used iRepertoire HTBI primers and Arm-PCR of CDR3 regions. One entry per CDR3 protein, called by TCRdb with MiXCR from the multiplex PCR reads. The repertoire holds 200,000 to 250,000 distinct CDR3 sequences, with around 16% as singletons. This chain connects TRBV28 to TRBJ2-3; D gene uncertain. This clonotype originated in a female donor with Graves disease. The source material was peripheral blood mononuclear cells (PBMCs), sampled at new diagnosis, from a patient treated with antithyroid drugs. In DNA form, the CDR3 reads TGTGCCAGCAGTTTACCGCACACAGATACGCAGTATTTT. Encoded protein: CASSLPHTDTQYF.